The entry below gives a single T cell receptor beta chain sequence along with its context. Its antigen remains undetermined. The input lacks base qualities; no much larger clone sits a single base away. This specimen comes from a study of T cell clones after liver transplantation (dated by TCRdb to the late 2010s). About the investigation overall: The samples were obtained from ITN030ST, a randomized trial that attempted immunosuppression withdrawal within 2 years after liver transplantation. Donor-reactive T cell clones were identified by TCRbeta sequencing after a pre-transplant mixed lymphocyte reaction and then tracked in post-transplant blood. Third party-reactive TCRbeta sequences were also identified from pre-transplant MLRs to serve as an antigen-independent comparator for donor-reactive sequences. Of the eight recipients, three were HCV-positive, while the remaining recipients had been transplanted for non-autoimmune, non-viral indications. Until randomization at 12-24 months post-transplant, subjects were given standard immunosuppression, with no induction therapy. Tolerance was defined as complete immunosuppression withdrawal for at least one year with no rise in liver enzymes beyond twice the upper limit of normal. Blood samples were collected pre-transplant, pre-randomization before withdrawal, and post-randomization after either full withdrawal or failed withdrawal. The study cohort included 8 liver transplant recipients, of whom 3 were classified as tolerant and 5 as non-tolerant.

Frozen genomic DNA underwent high-throughput TCRbeta CDR3 sequencing by immunoSEQ, including PCR amplification, mapping, bias correction and internal controls. The paper's processing steps were these. Only productive rearrangements were retained, with each unique TCRbeta sequence defined by its CDR3 nucleotide sequence together with its V and J gene. For a sequence to be called donor-reactive, it needed a frequency of at least 0.01% and at least 5-fold expansion in CFSE-low cells compared with unstimulated pre-transplant cells. Minimum frequency thresholds were set for each subject based on the unstimulated sample with the lowest template count, ensuring at least 90% detection power. Jensen-Shannon divergence between the top 1000 TCRbeta sequences post-transplant and pre-transplant was used to measure repertoire turnover. Changes in detection of donor-reactive sequences were assessed with two-sided Fisher's exact tests. TCRdb holds this immuneACCESS table with in-frame rearrangements only. Some clones are missing; in checked studies, unresolved V genes explain under half, and the rest has no known cause. The V and J calls and clone size are taken from that table; D and trimming were inferred from the DNA. The sample table shows under 150,000 clones, and approximately 90% are seen once. The ten largest account for approximately 0.78% of the sample.

What the research found in general, with its limitations: Since no allograft tissue specimens were available, donor-reactive T cells may have migrated into the graft instead of being deleted. When repertoire turnover was taken into account, detection of donor-reactive sequences was significantly reduced in 7 of 8 subjects for CD4 and in 8 of 8 subjects for CD8. The conclusions were considered preliminary, being limited by small, heterogeneous patient numbers and non-standardized post-transplant time points. Donor-reactive sequences declined more than third party-reactive ones, suggesting partial antigen-specific deletion unrelated to withdrawal success. In a couple of subjects, low numbers of available donor cells limited the measurable donor-reactive repertoire. Circulating donor-reactive CD4 TCRbeta sequences fell significantly post-transplant in most of the 8 subjects, irrespective of tolerance or HCV status.

Unstimulated PBMCs, after thawing, were stained for CD3, CD4 and CD8 and then FACS-sorted into CD3+CD4+ and CD3+CD8+ populations. All 8 studied subjects were randomized to immunosuppression withdrawal. Genomic DNA was isolated with the Qiagen DNeasy Blood and Tissue Kit. The specimen comprised CD4+ T cells from blood, sampled 12 months after liver transplant. This receptor was obtained from a human patient who received a liver transplant. After a transplant, some of the T cells may come from the graft donor.

The DNA is as follows: TGTGCCAGCAGCGTAGGAGGCGGAACTAATGAAAAACTGTTTTTT. This codes for CASSVGGGTNEKLFF. The V and J genes are TRBV9 and TRBJ1-4; the D gene cannot be resolved reliably. At the junction V is shortened by 0 bases and J by 1 base, with 7 bases in between. Inclusive of the bounding cysteine and phenylalanine, the CDR3 is 15 residues long. Kept here is only the CDR3 DNA, which spans 45 bases and is read in frame from base 1. The germline V gene encodes CDR1 SGDLS and CDR2 YYNGEE.